This T cell receptor (beta chain) was profiled in a study of T cells in Graves' hyperthyroidism and ophthalmopathy (dated by TCRdb to the late 2010s). Background for the entire study: Peripheral blood was collected at initial diagnosis, before any treatment. The study also compared thyroid tissue and blood T-cell repertoires from a handful of Graves' hyperthyroidism patients. Prospective prediction of ophthalmopathy was tested in an independent validation cohort consisting of 18 hyperthyroidism patients and over 15 patients who later progressed to ophthalmopathy. To identify distinguishing TCR V-J signatures, a discovery cohort of 100 or so patients was used, comprising 40 to 45 with Graves' ophthalmopathy and around 57 with stable Graves' hyperthyroidism. Once sampling was done, hyperthyroidism patients were given methimazole at a starting dose of 30 mg daily, whereas ophthalmopathy patients were given high-dose intravenous methylprednisolone. The 100 discovery patients were divided at random into training and test sets in a 7:3 ratio. The paper reports TCR Vbeta CDR3 sequencing of approximately 130 peripheral blood samples: approximately 41 ophthalmopathy, fewer than 80 hyperthyroidism and 17 progressor patients.

This clonotype occurred many times. The antigen this receptor binds is unknown. Base qualities are not provided; no much larger clone lies one nucleotide away. General study outcomes and caveats: Most expanded thyroid clonotypes (frequency above 0.001) were also found in blood, which suggests that blood repertoires may mirror thyroid immune responses. In validation, progression to ophthalmopathy was predicted by the model with 55% to 71% sensitivity and under 85% specificity, a median of 6.5 months before onset. Sample size was not statistically predetermined, and blinding of investigators to group allocation was not performed. A 13 V-J signature model separated ophthalmopathy from stable hyperthyroidism, with around 91% sensitivity and about 81% specificity in cross-validation and 80%/75% in testing.

The TCR beta CDR3 regions were amplified from the RNA transcripts. For the first round of RT-PCR on the TCR CDR3, the HTBI primer set was used together with the Qiagen OneStep RT-PCR kit. The libraries were constructed in a second round of multiplex PCR and then size-selected and purified. The libraries were sequenced on an Illumina HiSeq2000 using paired-end 100 bp reads. The authors' pipeline ran thus. SOAPnuke was used to process the raw data, with reads discarded if the reads contained adapters or uncalled bases, had a mean Phred below 15, or lacked an exact constant-primer or identifier match. High-quality paired reads were merged using COPE v1.2.5, and each unique nucleotide sequence was defined as a clonotype. MiTCR v1.1 was used to align the clonotypes against IMGT TRBV, TRBD and TRBJ reference segments. Analysis was restricted to V-J combinations with a frequency above 0.0001, which covered 98% to 99.2% of repertoires. The TCS score was defined as the ratio of F50 (clonal expansion) to E x V (chaos), calculated using BLOSUM62-based TCRdist between CDR3 peptides within each V-J. Welch's t-statistics and random forest reduced 500 to 550 V-J features to roughly 13, which were used in a naive Bayes classifier (R e1071). TCRdb trimmed public reads at Q25 via fastp, called clones via MiXCR and kept in-frame beta chains. When rows share a CDR3 protein, they turn into one entry using the most common DNA and genes. These V and J calls originate from TCRdb's pipeline instead of the authors' own analysis. In all, the sample holds approximately 600,000 distinct CDR3 sequences, and 13% to 15% of those were seen once. Approximately 6.4% of the sample is in the top ten clones.

Ophthalmopathy patients had moderately to severely active disease, Clinical Activity Score of at least 3, NOSPECS grade of at least 4, and duration under 3 months. Any patient with an uncontrolled infection, another autoimmune disease, pregnancy or lactation was excluded. Diagnoses were based on clinical symptoms, serum thyroxine and TRAb, thyroid ultrasound and orbital computed tomography. PBMCs were separated from approximately 9.9 ml of fresh peripheral blood using Ficoll-Paque density gradient centrifugation. Total RNA was extracted using Trizol reagent, and RNA quality was assessed on an Agilent 2100 Bioanalyzer. V lost 1 base and J lost 2 bases, and the count of bases not matched to a germline gene is 6. In the germline V gene, CDR1 corresponds to SGHTA and CDR2 to FQGNSA. The CDR3 numbers 17 residues from cysteine through phenylalanine. The DNA shown is the 51-base CDR3, in frame from base 1.

The specimen sequenced was blood. This chain joins TRBV7-2 to TRBJ2-5; a stretch of 11 junction bases matches TRBD2. The receptor was isolated from a woman aged 18 to 35 with Graves' ophthalmopathy. The CDR3 has the sequence CASSLERTSGLQETQYF. The nucleotide sequence reads TGTGCCAGCAGCTTAGAACGGACTAGCGGGCTACAAGAGACCCAGTACTTC.